Below, one TCR beta chain is given with its context. The target antigen is unknown. The data derive from a study of shared clonotypes between healthy human individuals. For the study at large: CD4 naive cells filled three plates per donor, CD4 memory three, CD8 naive two and CD8 memory one. Study-wide results and caveats: Non-shared clonotypes showed lower generation probabilities than clonotypes common to all four donors.

The run depth of the assay was deep. The data were produced by immunoSEQ multiplex PCR, yet TCRdb's version contains in-frame clones alone and is incomplete. This table has approximately 1.5 million clones, around 98.5% appearing once. The CDR3 contains 13 residues. Germline V gene data show CDR1 as WNHNN and CDR2 as SYGVQD (reference sequence). Trimming took off 3 bases at V and 4 bases at J, with 10 bases between the two ends. The sample consisted of naive CD4+ T cells sorted from blood. As for subset: CD45RA+ positively selected. The V call is TRBV10-1, the J call TRBJ2-7; D unclear. This TCR was recovered from a man aged 30 to 45 in good health. CDR3 amino acids: CASSDRPSYEQYF. CDR3 DNA: TGCGCCAGCAGTGATCGCCCTTCTTACGAGCAGTACTTC.